The 5 T cell receptor beta chains in this list originate from one sample, sequenced in a study of T-cell memory formation after mild COVID-19. TCRdb reanalysed the 5' RACE reads using MiXCR and keeps one entry per CDR3 protein. This table holds some 450,000 distinct CDR3 sequences, about 20% found once. Specimen: PBMCs or a T cell subset sorted from them (not recorded which). All receptors come from a man aged 18 to 29 who had mild COVID-19 (a few samples of this study predate the infection). Cell type and time point are not known.

The chain employs TRBV6-5 and TRBJ1-5, with TRBD1 as a possible D gene (6 bases). Germline V gene lookup returns CDR1 MNHEY and CDR2 SVGAGI. The CDR3 runs to 13 residues. Trimming stripped 6 bases from V and 2 bases from J, with 8 bases between. Here the CDR3 DNA reads TGTGCCAGCAGACGGACAGGCAATCAGCCCCAGCATTTT. Translation gives CASRRTGNQPQHF.

The chain carries TRBV11-2 and TRBJ2-3; 12 bases are a match to TRBD2. The CDR3 is 16 amino acids. With 5 bases clipped from V and 4 bases from J, the junction kept 7 bases outside the gene matches. Germline CDR1 reads SGHAT; CDR2 reads FQNNGV. The CDR3 loop reads CASSHGLAGLADTQYF. In DNA form, the CDR3 reads TGTGCCAGCAGCCATGGACTAGCGGGGTTAGCAGATACGCAGTATTTT.

The chain carries TRBV6-5 and TRBJ1-5; D uncertain. Trimming cost V 3 bases and J 2 bases, with 11 bases left between them. Per the germline V gene, CDR1 is MNHEY and CDR2 is SVGAGI. CDR3 length equals 15 residues. This CDR3 reads CASSYHPRGNQPQHF. The CDR3 coding sequence is TGTGCCAGCAGTTATCACCCTCGGGGCAATCAGCCCCAGCATTTT.

The chain combines TRBV3-1 with TRBJ2-1; 11 nucleotides line up with TRBD2. CDR1 LGHDT and CDR2 YNNKEL come from the germline V gene (reference sequence). The CDR3 runs to 17 residues. With V trimmed by 6 bases and J by 6 bases, 13 bases remained unmatched. CDR3: CASSQRASGGHPNEQFF. The CDR3 DNA reads TGTGCCAGCAGTCAGCGTGCTAGCGGGGGGCACCCCAATGAGCAGTTCTTC.

This clonotype has a handful of counts. The chain links TRBV6-2 or TRBV6-3 to TRBJ2-5, with 8 bases that match TRBD1. The J segment lost 4 bases and the V segment lost 6 bases, leaving 7 bases of the junction unmatched. The CDR3 is 14 amino acids. Germline V gives CDR1 MNHEY, CDR2 SVGEGT. This chain's CDR3 is CASRGQGRIETQYF. The CDR3 nucleotides are TGTGCCAGCAGAGGACAGGGTCGGATAGAGACCCAGTACTTC.